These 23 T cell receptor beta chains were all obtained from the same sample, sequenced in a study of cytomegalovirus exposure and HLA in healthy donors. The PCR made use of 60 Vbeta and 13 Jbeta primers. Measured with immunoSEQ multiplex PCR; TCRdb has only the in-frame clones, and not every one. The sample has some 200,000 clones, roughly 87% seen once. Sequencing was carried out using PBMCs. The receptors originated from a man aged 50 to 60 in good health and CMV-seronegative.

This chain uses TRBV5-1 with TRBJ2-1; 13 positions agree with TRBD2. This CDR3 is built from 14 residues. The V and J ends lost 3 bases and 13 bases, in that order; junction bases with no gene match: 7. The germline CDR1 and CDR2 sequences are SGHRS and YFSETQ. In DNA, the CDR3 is TGCGCCAGCAGCTCGTATTTGGGACTAGCGGGACAGTTCTTC. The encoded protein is CASSSYLGLAGQFF.

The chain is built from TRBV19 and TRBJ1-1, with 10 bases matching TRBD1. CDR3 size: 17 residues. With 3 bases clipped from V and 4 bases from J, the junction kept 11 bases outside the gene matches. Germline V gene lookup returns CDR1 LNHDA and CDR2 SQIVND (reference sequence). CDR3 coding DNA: TGTGCCAGTAGTATGCCCCCCGGGACAGGGGTAGGCACTGAAGCTTTCTTT. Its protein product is CASSMPPGTGVGTEAFF. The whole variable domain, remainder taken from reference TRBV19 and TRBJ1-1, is DGGITQSPKYLFRKEGQNVTLSCEQNLNHDAMYWYRQDPGQGLRLIYYSQIVNDFQKGDIAEGYSVSREKKESFPLTVTSAQKNPTAFYLCASSMPPGTGVGTEAFFGQGTRLTVV.

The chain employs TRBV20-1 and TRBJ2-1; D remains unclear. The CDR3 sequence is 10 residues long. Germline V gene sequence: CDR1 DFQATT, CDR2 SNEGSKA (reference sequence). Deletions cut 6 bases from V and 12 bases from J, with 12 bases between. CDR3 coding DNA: TGCAGTGCGACTCGAGCCGGGCAGTTCTTC. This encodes CSATRAGQFF.

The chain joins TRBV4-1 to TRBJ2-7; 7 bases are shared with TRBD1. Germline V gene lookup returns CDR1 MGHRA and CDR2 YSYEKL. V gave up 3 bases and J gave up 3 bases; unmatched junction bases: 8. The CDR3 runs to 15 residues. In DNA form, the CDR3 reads TGCGCCAGCAGCCAGCCGACAGGGACCCACTACGAGCAGTACTTC. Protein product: CASSQPTGTHYEQYF.

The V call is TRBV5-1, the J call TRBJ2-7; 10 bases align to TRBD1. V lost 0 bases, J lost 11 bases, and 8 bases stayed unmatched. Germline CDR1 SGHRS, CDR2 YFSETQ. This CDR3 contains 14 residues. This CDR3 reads CASSLAGQGIWEYF. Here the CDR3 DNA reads TGCGCCAGCAGCTTGGCGGGACAGGGGATTTGGGAGTACTTC.

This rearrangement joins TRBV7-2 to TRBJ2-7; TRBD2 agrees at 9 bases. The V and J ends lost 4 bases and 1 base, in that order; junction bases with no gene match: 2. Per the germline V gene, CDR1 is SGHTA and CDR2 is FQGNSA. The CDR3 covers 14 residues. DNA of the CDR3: TGTGCCAGCAGCTCCCTAGCGGGGTCCTACGAGCAGTACTTC. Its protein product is CASSSLAGSYEQYF. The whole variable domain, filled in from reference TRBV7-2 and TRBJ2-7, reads GAGVSQSPSNKVTEKGKDVELRCDPISGHTALYWYRQSLGQGLEFLIYFQGNSAPDKSGLPSDRFSAERTGGSVSTLTIQRTQQEDSAVYLCASSSLAGSYEQYFGPGTRLTVT.

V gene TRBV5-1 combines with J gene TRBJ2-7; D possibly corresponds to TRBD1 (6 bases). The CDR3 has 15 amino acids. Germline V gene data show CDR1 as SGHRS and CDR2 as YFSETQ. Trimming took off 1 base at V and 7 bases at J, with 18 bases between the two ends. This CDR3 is CASSLQSQGHGEQYF. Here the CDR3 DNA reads TGCGCCAGCAGCTTGCAGTCCCAGGGGCATGGGGAGCAGTACTTC.

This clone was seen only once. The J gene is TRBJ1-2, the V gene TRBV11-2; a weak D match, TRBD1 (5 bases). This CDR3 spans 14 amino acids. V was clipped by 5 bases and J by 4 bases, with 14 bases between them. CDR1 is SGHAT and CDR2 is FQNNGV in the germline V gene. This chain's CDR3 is CASSLVDRFYGYTF. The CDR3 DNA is TGTGCCAGCAGCCTCGTTGACAGATTCTATGGCTACACCTTC. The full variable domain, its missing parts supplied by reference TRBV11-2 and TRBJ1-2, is EAGVAQSPRYKIIEKRQSVAFWCNPISGHATLYWYQQILGQGPKLLIQFQNNGVVDDSQLPKDRFSAERLKGVDSTLKIQPAKLEDSAVYLCASSLVDRFYGYTFGSGTRLTVV.

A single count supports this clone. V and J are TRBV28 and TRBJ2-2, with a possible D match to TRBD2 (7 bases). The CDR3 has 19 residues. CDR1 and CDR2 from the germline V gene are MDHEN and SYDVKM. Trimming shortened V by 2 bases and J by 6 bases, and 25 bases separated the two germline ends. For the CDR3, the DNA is TGTGCCAGCAGTTTAGAGGGGGGACTACGAATCCTCCCCCCCGGGGAGCTGTTTTTT. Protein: CASSLEGGLRILPPGELFF. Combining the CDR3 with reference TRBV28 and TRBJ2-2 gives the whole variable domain DVKVTQSSRYLVKRTGEKVFLECVQDMDHENMFWYRQDPGLGLRLIYFSYDVKMKEKGDIPEGYSVSREKKERFSLILESASTNQTSMYLCASSLEGGLRILPPGELFFGEGSRLTVL.

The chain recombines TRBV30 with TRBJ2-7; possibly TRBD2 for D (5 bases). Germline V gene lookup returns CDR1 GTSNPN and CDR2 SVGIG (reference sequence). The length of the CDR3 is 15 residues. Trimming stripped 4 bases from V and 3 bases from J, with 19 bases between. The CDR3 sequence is CAWNRGLETLYEQYF. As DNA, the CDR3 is TGTGCCTGGAATCGAGGGTTGGAAACCCTCTACGAGCAGTACTTC.

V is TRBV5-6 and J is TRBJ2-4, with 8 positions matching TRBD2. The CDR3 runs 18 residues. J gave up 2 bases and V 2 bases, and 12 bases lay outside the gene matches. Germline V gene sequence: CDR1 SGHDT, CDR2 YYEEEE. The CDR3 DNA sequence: TGTGCCAGCAGCTTCCGGAATCGGGGGGGTGTGTCCAAAAACATTCAGTACTTC. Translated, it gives CASSFRNRGGVSKNIQYF.

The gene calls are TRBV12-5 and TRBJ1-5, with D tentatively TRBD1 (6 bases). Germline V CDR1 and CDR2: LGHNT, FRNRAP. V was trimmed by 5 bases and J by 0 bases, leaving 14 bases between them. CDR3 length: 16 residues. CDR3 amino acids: CASGQGQLYSNQPQHF. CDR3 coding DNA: TGTGCTAGTGGTCAAGGACAGCTTTATAGCAATCAGCCCCAGCATTTT.

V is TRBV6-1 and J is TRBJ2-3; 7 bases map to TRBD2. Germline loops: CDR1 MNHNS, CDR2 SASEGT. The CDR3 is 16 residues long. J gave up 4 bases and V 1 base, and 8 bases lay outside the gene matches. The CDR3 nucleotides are TGTGCCAGCAGTGAAGTTGGGGGAGGGCCGTCAGATACGCAGTATTTT. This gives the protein CASSEVGGGPSDTQYF.

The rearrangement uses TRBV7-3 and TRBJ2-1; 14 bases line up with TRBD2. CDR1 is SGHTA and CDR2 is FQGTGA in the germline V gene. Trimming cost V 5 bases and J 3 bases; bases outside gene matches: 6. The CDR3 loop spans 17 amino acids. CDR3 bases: TGTGCCAGCAGCCCACGGACTAGCGGGGGGATCTACAATGAGCAGTTCTTC. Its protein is CASSPRTSGGIYNEQFF.

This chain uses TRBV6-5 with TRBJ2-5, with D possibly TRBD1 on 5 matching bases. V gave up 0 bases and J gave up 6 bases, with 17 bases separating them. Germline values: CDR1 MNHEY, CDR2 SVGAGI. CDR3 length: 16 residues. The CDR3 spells CASSYSQGHLGKTQYF. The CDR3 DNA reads TGTGCCAGCAGTTACTCCCAGGGCCACCTGGGAAAGACCCAGTACTTC.

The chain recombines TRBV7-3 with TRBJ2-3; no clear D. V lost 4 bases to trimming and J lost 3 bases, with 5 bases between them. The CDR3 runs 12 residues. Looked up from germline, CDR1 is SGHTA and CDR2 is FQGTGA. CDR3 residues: CASSSTTDTQYF. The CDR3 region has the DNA TGTGCCAGCAGCTCGACTACAGATACGCAGTATTTT.

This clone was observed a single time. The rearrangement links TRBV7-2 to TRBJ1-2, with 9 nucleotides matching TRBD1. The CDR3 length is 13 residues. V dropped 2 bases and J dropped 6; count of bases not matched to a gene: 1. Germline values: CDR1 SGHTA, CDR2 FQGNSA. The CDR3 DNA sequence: TGTGCCAGCAGCTTAAGACAGGGGGATGGCTACACCTTC. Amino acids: CASSLRQGDGYTF. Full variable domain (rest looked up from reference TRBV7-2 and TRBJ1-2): GAGVSQSPSNKVTEKGKDVELRCDPISGHTALYWYRQSLGQGLEFLIYFQGNSAPDKSGLPSDRFSAERTGGSVSTLTIQRTQQEDSAVYLCASSLRQGDGYTFGSGTRLTVV.

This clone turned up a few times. CDR3 region: CASSIGTVKETQYF. Written as DNA, the CDR3 is TGTGCCAGTAGTATTGGGACAGTTAAAGAGACCCAGTACTTC. The V and J genes are TRBV19 and TRBJ2-5; 7 bases map to TRBD1. This CDR3 is 14 amino acids long. Germline CDR1 and CDR2: LNHDA and SQIVND (reference sequence). J was trimmed by 3 bases and V by 3 bases; bases with no gene match: 4. The full variable domain, rest sourced from reference TRBV19 and TRBJ2-5, is DGGITQSPKYLFRKEGQNVTLSCEQNLNHDAMYWYRQDPGQGLRLIYYSQIVNDFQKGDIAEGYSVSREKKESFPLTVTSAQKNPTAFYLCASSIGTVKETQYFGPGTRLLVL.

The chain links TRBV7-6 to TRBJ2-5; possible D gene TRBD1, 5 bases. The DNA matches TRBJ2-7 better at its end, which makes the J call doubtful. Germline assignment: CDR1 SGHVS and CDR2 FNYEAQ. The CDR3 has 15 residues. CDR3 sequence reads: CASSLGAGHSYEQYF. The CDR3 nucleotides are TGTGCCAGCAGCTTAGGGGCCGGACACTCCTACGAGCAGTACTTC.

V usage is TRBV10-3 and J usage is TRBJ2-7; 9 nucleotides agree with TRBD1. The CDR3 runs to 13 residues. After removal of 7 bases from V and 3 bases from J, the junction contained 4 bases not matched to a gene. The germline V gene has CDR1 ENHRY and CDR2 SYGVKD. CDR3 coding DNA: TGTGCCATCACCCGGACAGGGGTCTACGAGCAGTACTTC. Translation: CAITRTGVYEQYF.

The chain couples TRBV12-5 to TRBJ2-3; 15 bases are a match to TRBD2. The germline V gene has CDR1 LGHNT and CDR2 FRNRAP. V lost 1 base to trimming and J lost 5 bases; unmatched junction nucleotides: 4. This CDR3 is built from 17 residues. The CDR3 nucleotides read TGTGCTAGTGGTTTGGGGACTAGCGGGAGGGCAGGAGATACGCAGTATTTT. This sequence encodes CASGLGTSGRAGDTQYF.

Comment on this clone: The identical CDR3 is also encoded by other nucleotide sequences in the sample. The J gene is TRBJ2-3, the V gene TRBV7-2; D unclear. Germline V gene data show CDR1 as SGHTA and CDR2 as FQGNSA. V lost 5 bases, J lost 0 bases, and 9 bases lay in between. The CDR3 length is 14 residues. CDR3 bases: TGTGCCAGCAGCCTCAGGTTTAGCACAGATACGCAGTATTTT. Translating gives CASSLRFSTDTQYF.

CDR3 region: CASSLSYYPGGPTYEQYF. The DNA for the CDR3 is TGTGCCAGCAGCTTATCGTACTACCCAGGGGGGCCTACCTACGAGCAGTACTTC. This chain uses TRBV11-3 with TRBJ2-5; TRBD1 is a possible D gene (7 bases). Judging by the DNA end, TRBJ2-7 fits better; the J call may be wrong. In germline, CDR1 is SGHNT, CDR2 YENEEA. The CDR3 covers 18 residues.